These 27 T cell receptor beta chains share one sample of origin, sequenced in a study of OX40 agonist ivuxolimab in advanced cancers. To prepare the library, the immunoSEQ multiplex PCR assay was applied. TCRdb limited this immuneACCESS table to in-frame rearrangements with V and J called. A share of clones is missing; checked studies link under half to unresolved V genes, and the rest is unexplained. This sample lists roughly 73,000 clones; roughly 84% were detected once. The ten largest clones take up 2.1% of the sample. The sequences come from CD4+ or CD8+ T cells sorted from blood, collected in a trial of the OX40 agonist ivuxolimab. These receptors were obtained from an adult with an advanced solid tumor such as melanoma, head and neck, liver or kidney cancer.

V and J are TRBV5-1 and TRBJ2-7, with D possibly TRBD2 on 5 matching bases. V lost 0 bases, J lost 6 bases, and 16 bases lay in between. The CDR3 runs 15 residues. CDR1 is SGHRS and CDR2 is YFSETQ in the germline V gene. CDR3 nucleotide sequence: TGCGCCAGCAGCTTGGCTCCGGGTGAACTAGGCGAGCAGTACTTC. Protein product: CASSLAPGELGEQYF.

The genes are TRBV4-3 and TRBJ1-3; possibly TRBD1 for D (6 bases). The V gene's germline CDR1 is LGHNA and CDR2 YSLEER. There are 14 residues in the CDR3. V dropped 4 bases and J dropped 8 bases, with 15 bases sitting between them. The CDR3 here is CASSLRAPGDTIYF. The CDR3 DNA reads TGCGCCAGCAGCCTCCGAGCCCCAGGGGACACCATATATTTT.

J is TRBJ2-7 and V is TRBV27; D perhaps matches TRBD2 (6 bases). The CDR3 has 17 residues. With 5 bases removed from V and 2 bases from J, the gap between germline ends came to 22 bases. CDR1 and CDR2 (germline): MNHEY, SMNVEV (reference sequence). The CDR3: CASSAAGQGLLTYEQYF. In DNA form, the CDR3 reads TGTGCCAGCAGTGCCGCTGGTCAGGGACTTCTGACCTACGAGCAGTACTTC.

This chain uses TRBV4-1 with TRBJ2-3, with TRBD2 identical over 9 bases. This CDR3 region has 17 residues. The germline V gene has CDR1 MGHRA and CDR2 YSYEKL. V lost 4 bases to trimming and J lost 2 bases; unmatched junction nucleotides: 10. The CDR3 nucleotides read TGCGCCAGCAGCCTGCTAGCGGGCGGGGGGGCCACAGATACGCAGTATTTT. It translates to CASSLLAGGGATDTQYF.

The V call is TRBV5-1, the J call TRBJ2-3, with D possibly TRBD1 on 5 matching bases. The CDR3 contains 15 residues. Germline V gene data show CDR1 as SGHRS and CDR2 as YFSETQ. V was clipped by 5 bases and J by 3 bases, with 16 bases between them. CDR3 nucleotide sequence: TGCGCCAGCAGTAGACAGCCTGGCGGTACAGATACGCAGTATTTT. It yields the protein CASSRQPGGTDTQYF.

This clone showed up just a few times. The chain links TRBV11-3 to TRBJ2-3, with D possibly matching TRBD1 (5 bases). The CDR3 has 13 amino acids. V was clipped by 5 bases and J by 4 bases, with 10 bases between them. Germline assignment: CDR1 SGHNT and CDR2 YENEEA. The CDR3 loop is CASSVPGSDTQYF. The CDR3 region has the DNA TGTGCCAGCAGCGTCCCAGGGTCAGATACGCAGTATTTT. Full variable domain (rest looked up from reference TRBV11-3 and TRBJ2-3): EAGVVQSPRYKIIEKKQPVAFWCNPISGHNTLYWYLQNLGQGPELLIRYENEEAVDDSQLPKDRFSAERLKGVDSTLKIQPAELGDSAVYLCASSVPGSDTQYFGPGTRLTVL.

This sequence joins TRBV11-3 and TRBJ2-3, with TRBD1 matching 8 bases. V lost 4 bases and J lost 2; bases outside the gene matches: 5. Germline V gene sequence: CDR1 SGHNT, CDR2 YENEEA. The CDR3 contains 15 residues. The CDR3 reads CASSSGTGYTDTQYF. The CDR3 DNA is TGTGCCAGCAGCTCCGGGACAGGATACACAGATACGCAGTATTTT.

The CDR3 region is CASSSIARGNTEAFF. The CDR3 nucleotides are TGTGCCAGCAGCTCAATAGCTAGGGGAAACACTGAAGCTTTCTTT. The V gene is TRBV7-8, the J gene TRBJ1-1, with a possible D match to TRBD1 (5 bases). The CDR3 has 15 residues. Trimming shortened V by 4 bases and J by 2 bases, and 14 bases separated the two germline ends. The germline gives CDR1 SGHVS, CDR2 FQNEAQ.

The chain employs TRBV19 and TRBJ2-1; either TRBD1 or TRBD2 may supply D (5 bases each). Trimming removed 9 bases at V and 13 bases at J, with 25 bases between. The CDR3 is 14 residues long. Germline CDR1 and CDR2: LNHDA and SQIVND (reference sequence). The CDR3 region is CASGSPSGGSKQFF. CDR3 nucleotides: TGTGCCAGCGGTTCTCCGTCTGGGGGATCGAAACAGTTCTTC.

The rearrangement uses TRBV6-5 and TRBJ1-1; no firm D call. The germline CDR1 and CDR2 sequences are MNHEY and SVGAGI. This CDR3 comprises 11 residues. V was pared by 7 bases and J by 5 bases, with 8 bases between. CDR3 region: CASMLGTEAFF. In DNA form, the CDR3 reads TGTGCCAGCATGCTGGGGACTGAAGCTTTCTTT.

The rearrangement joins TRBV6-5 to TRBJ2-1, with D tentatively TRBD1 or TRBD2 (5 bases each). The ends were cut back, 7 bases at V and 4 bases at J, with 17 bases in the middle. In germline, CDR1 is MNHEY, CDR2 SVGAGI. CDR3 size: 15 residues. The CDR3 nucleotides read TGTGCCAGCAAACTAGACGGGGCGGCGTACAATGAGCAGTTCTTC. The encoded protein is CASKLDGAAYNEQFF.

This chain links TRBV9 with TRBJ2-1; 7 bases map to TRBD2. The CDR3 runs 15 residues. The V gene end was trimmed by 0 bases and the J gene end by 4 bases; junction bases not matched to a gene: 4. The germline CDR1 and CDR2 sequences are SGDLS and YYNGEE. The CDR3 coding sequence is TGTGCCAGCAGCGTAGGGCGGGAGACGTACAATGAGCAGTTCTTC. Encoded protein: CASSVGRETYNEQFF.

This chain links TRBV7-9 with TRBJ2-5; TRBD1 is a possible D gene (7 bases). The CDR3 runs to 15 residues. Germline V CDR1 and CDR2: SEHNR, FQNEAQ (reference sequence). Trimming stripped 5 bases from V and 2 bases from J, with 15 bases between. The chain's CDR3 is CASSPGGGDQETQYF. The CDR3 DNA reads as TGTGCCAGCAGCCCAGGGGGAGGAGATCAAGAGACCCAGTACTTC.

The chain links TRBV5-6 to TRBJ2-3, with no clear D. Germline V gives CDR1 SGHDT, CDR2 YYEEEE. This CDR3 has 15 amino acids. V was trimmed by 1 base and J by 0 bases, leaving 9 bases between them. The chain's CDR3 is CASSLRLDSTDTQYF. DNA of the CDR3: TGTGCCAGCAGCTTGAGGTTAGATAGCACAGATACGCAGTATTTT.

This sequence joins TRBV28 and TRBJ2-1, with 12 nucleotides matching TRBD1. The J segment lost 9 bases and the V segment lost 3 bases, leaving 6 bases of the junction unmatched. The length of the CDR3 is 15 residues. Germline CDR1 MDHEN, CDR2 SYDVKM. The DNA of the CDR3 is TGTGCCAGCAGTTTTGTCGGGACAGGGGGCATTGAGCAGTTCTTC. This translates into CASSFVGTGGIEQFF.

The gene calls are TRBV28 and TRBJ1-2; 8 nucleotides align to TRBD1. CDR3 size: 17 residues. The ends lost 2 bases at V and 5 bases at J; junction bases unmatched: 13. The germline V gene encodes CDR1 MDHEN and CDR2 SYDVKM. In nucleotides, the CDR3 is TGTGCCAGCAGTTTAGCCGGACAGGGCGCTAAGGATTATGGCTACACCTTC. This encodes CASSLAGQGAKDYGYTF.

The chain couples TRBV7-9 to TRBJ2-7; D unclear. This CDR3 is 11 amino acids long. Germline CDR1 reads SEHNR; CDR2 reads FQNEAQ (reference sequence). Trimming pared 6 bases from V and 1 base from J, leaving 4 bases between. CDR3 in DNA: TGTGCCAGCAGTCTTTCCTACGAGCAGTACTTC. This translates into CASSLSYEQYF.

The V gene is TRBV6-5, the J gene TRBJ2-7; maybe TRBD2 (6 bases). V lost 3 bases, J lost 7 bases, and 16 bases lay in between. Germline CDR1 MNHEY, CDR2 SVGAGI. The CDR3 spans 14 residues. CDR3 residues: CASSYLRGSREQYF. In DNA form, the CDR3 reads TGTGCCAGCAGTTATCTGCGGGGATCGAGGGAGCAGTACTTC.

This chain uses TRBV5-4 with TRBJ2-2, with a weak D call TRBD2 (6 bases). The CDR3 is 15 residues long. Germline V gene data show CDR1 as SGHNT and CDR2 as YYREEE (reference sequence). V was clipped by 2 bases and J by 8 bases, with 16 bases between them. The CDR3 DNA reads TGTGCCAGCAGCTTCGGTCTGGGGGGACTTGGGGAGCTGTTTTTT. Its protein is CASSFGLGGLGELFF. The full variable domain, rest sourced from reference TRBV5-4 and TRBJ2-2, is ETGVTQSPTHLIKTRGQQVTLRCSSQSGHNTVSWYQQALGQGPQFIFQYYREEENGRGNFPPRFSGLQFPNYSSELNVNALELDDSALYLCASSFGLGGLGELFFGEGSRLTVL.

This chain connects TRBV2 to TRBJ2-5; TRBD1 aligns across 7 bases. CDR1 and CDR2 (germline): SNHLY, FYNNEI. J lost 5 bases, V lost 10 bases, and 10 bases had no gene match. The CDR3 contains 13 residues. CDR3 sequence reads: CATTGDGEETQYF. DNA of the CDR3: TGTGCCACTACAGGGGACGGGGAGGAGACCCAGTACTTC.

The gene calls are TRBV28 and TRBJ1-1; D is unresolved. CDR1 and CDR2 from the germline V gene are MDHEN and SYDVKM. The CDR3 totals 12 residues. Trimming took off 6 bases at V and 3 bases at J, with 8 bases between the two ends. CDR3 sequence: CASSQVDTEAFF. The CDR3 DNA reads TGTGCCAGCAGCCAAGTGGACACTGAAGCTTTCTTT.

This clone was picked up one time. The gene calls are TRBV29-1 and TRBJ2-7; D may be TRBD2 (6 bases). The CDR3 spans 15 residues. Looked up from germline, CDR1 is SQVTM and CDR2 is ANQGSEA. Trimming stripped 1 base from V and 1 base from J, with 14 bases between. The CDR3 reads CSVEGLGGSSYEQYF. CDR3 DNA: TGCAGCGTTGAAGGGTTGGGGGGATCGTCCTACGAGCAGTACTTC.

This clone was seen just once. The chain uses TRBV19 and TRBJ2-3, with 16 nucleotides matching TRBD2. V trimming: 6 bases; J trimming: 4 bases; junction bases outside the gene matches: 7. CDR1 is LNHDA, CDR2 SQIVND, per germline (reference sequence). The CDR3 has 17 amino acids. As DNA, the CDR3 is TGTGCCAGTAGGCGAGGGACTAGCGGGGGGGCCTCAGATACGCAGTATTTT. Translating gives CASRRGTSGGASDTQYF.

The rearrangement links TRBV7-8 to TRBJ1-1; D remains unclear. Germline values: CDR1 SGHVS, CDR2 FQNEAQ. The length of the CDR3 is 14 residues. V lost 5 bases and J 1 base, leaving 11 bases between the germline ends. CDR3 amino acids: CASSPINTNTEAFF. The DNA for the CDR3 is TGTGCCAGCAGCCCTATTAACACGAACACTGAAGCTTTCTTT.

This chain uses TRBV14 with TRBJ2-7; the D gene is possibly TRBD2 (7 bases). Germline lookup yields CDR1 SGHDN and CDR2 FVKESK. With 1 base removed from V and 0 bases from J, the gap between germline ends came to 10 bases. The CDR3 is 15 amino acids. In nucleotides, the CDR3 is TGTGCCAGCAGCCAAGGGCGGGGGCCCTCCTACGAGCAGTACTTC. Translating gives CASSQGRGPSYEQYF.

In the case of this clone: The same CDR3 also results from other DNA sequences found in this sample. This chain connects TRBV7-8 to TRBJ2-7, with D maybe TRBD1 (5 bases). Germline V gene lookup returns CDR1 SGHVS and CDR2 FQNEAQ. The CDR3 length is 12 residues. Trimming took 5 bases from V and 3 from J, leaving 8 bases between them. The CDR3 coding sequence is TGTGCCAGCAGCGTGCAGGGCTACGAGCAGTACTTC. As protein: CASSVQGYEQYF.

This rearrangement joins TRBV4-1 to TRBJ1-1; 10 nucleotides line up with TRBD1. J gave up 5 bases and V 1 base, and 7 bases lay outside the gene matches. This CDR3 region has 16 residues. Germline V gene data show CDR1 as MGHRA and CDR2 as YSYEKL. In DNA form, the CDR3 reads TGCGCCAGCAGCCAAGGTCCGACAGGGGGCAGGACTGAAGCTTTCTTT. Translation gives CASSQGPTGGRTEAFF.